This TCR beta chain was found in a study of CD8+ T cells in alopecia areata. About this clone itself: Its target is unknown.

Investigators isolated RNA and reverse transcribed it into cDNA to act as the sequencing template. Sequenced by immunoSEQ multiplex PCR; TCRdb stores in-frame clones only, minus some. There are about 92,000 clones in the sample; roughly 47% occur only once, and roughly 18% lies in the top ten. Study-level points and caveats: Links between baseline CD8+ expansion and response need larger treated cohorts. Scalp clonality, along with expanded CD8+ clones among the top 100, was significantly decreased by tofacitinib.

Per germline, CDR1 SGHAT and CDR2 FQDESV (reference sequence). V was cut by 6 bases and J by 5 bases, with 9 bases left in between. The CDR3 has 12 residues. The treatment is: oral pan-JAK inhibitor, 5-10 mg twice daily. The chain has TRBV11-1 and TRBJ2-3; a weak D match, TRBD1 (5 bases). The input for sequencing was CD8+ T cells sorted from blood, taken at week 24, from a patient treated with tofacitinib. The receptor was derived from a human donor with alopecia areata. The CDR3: CASRAGRDTQYF. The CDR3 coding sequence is TGTGCCAGCAGAGCAGGGCGAGATACGCAGTATTTT.